The clone carrying this T cell receptor (beta chain) was picked up one time. With 0 bases clipped from V and 3 bases from J, the junction kept 3 bases outside the gene matches. CDR1 and CDR2 (germline): SGHNT, YENEEA. The CDR3 runs to 15 residues. These data originate in a study of blood T cell repertoires in COVID-19. The repertoire was sequenced with immunoSEQ multiplex PCR; TCRdb's copy has only in-frame clones and lacks some. Found here are about 66,000 clones, roughly 77% of them singletons; the top ten hold around 10%. The sequence came from a human donor in a cohort sampled during active COVID-19. Sequences were obtained from peripheral blood. The chain recombines TRBV11-3 with TRBJ2-3; TRBD1 agrees at 7 bases. For the CDR3, the DNA is TGTGCCAGCAGCTTAGACGGGACAGAGACAGATACGCAGTATTTT. This sequence encodes CASSLDGTETDTQYF.